The 18 T cell receptor beta chains in this list originate from one sample, sequenced in a study of T cell responses to AZD1222 COVID-19 vaccine. Clones were sequenced by immunoSEQ multiplex PCR, and TCRdb holds only the in-frame ones, with some missing. The sample lists 110,000 or so clones, 70% to 90% occurring once. The starting material was peripheral blood, obtained on day 0 of AZD1222 vaccination. Receptor source: an adult in good health.

The chain combines TRBV28 with TRBJ2-7; TRBD2 is a possible D gene (5 bases). V lost 6 bases and J lost 2, with 14 bases in between. Germline V gives CDR1 MDHEN, CDR2 SYDVKM. This CDR3 has 14 residues. CDR3 amino acids: CASSRFGGTYEQYF. As DNA, the CDR3 is TGTGCCAGCAGCCGATTTGGAGGAACCTACGAGCAGTACTTC.

The chain uses TRBV18 and TRBJ1-2; D is perhaps TRBD1 (5 bases). The V and J ends lost 5 bases and 2 bases respectively, with 6 bases between them. CDR1 is KGHSH, CDR2 LQKENI, per germline. This CDR3 has 12 residues. The CDR3 region is CASSRGNYGYTF. CDR3 nucleotide sequence: TGTGCCAGCTCAAGGGGAAACTATGGCTACACCTTC.

The chain recombines TRBV5-1 with TRBJ2-2; D perhaps matches TRBD1 (6 bases). V dropped 2 bases and J dropped 6 bases, with 14 bases sitting between them. The CDR3 runs to 15 residues. Germline lookup yields CDR1 SGHRS and CDR2 YFSETQ. CDR3 sequence: CASSLAGASAGELFF. In nucleotides, the CDR3 is TGCGCCAGCAGCTTAGCAGGGGCGAGCGCCGGGGAGCTGTTTTTT.

The chain uses TRBV11-3 and TRBJ1-2; 12 nucleotides agree with TRBD1. The CDR3 is made up of 16 amino acids. V was clipped by 4 bases and J by 7 bases; unmatched bases: 10. Looked up from germline, CDR1 is SGHNT and CDR2 is YENEEA. The CDR3 DNA sequence: TGTGCCAGCAGCTCCGGGACAGGGGGCAGAATATCTGGCTACACCTTC. Amino acids: CASSSGTGGRISGYTF.

The gene calls are TRBV29-1 and TRBJ1-3, with TRBD1 matching 7 bases. V gave up 7 bases and J gave up 0 bases; unmatched junction bases: 3. Germline assignment: CDR1 SQVTM and CDR2 ANQGSEA. CDR3 length: 13 amino acids. The CDR3 DNA reads TGCAGCGCCAGGGACAGCTCTGGAAACACCATATATTTT. It specifies CSARDSSGNTIYF.

The rearrangement links TRBV3-1 (or the pseudogene TRBV3-2) to TRBJ1-6; tentatively, D is TRBD1 (5 bases). Germline CDR1 reads LGHDT; CDR2 reads YNNKEL (reference sequence). Trimming left V 4 bases short and J 1 base short, with 11 bases between. The CDR3 loop spans 16 amino acids. The CDR3 is CASSPRGVSYNSPLHF. The CDR3 DNA sequence: TGTGCCAGCAGCCCCCGGGGGGTTTCCTATAATTCACCCCTCCACTTT.

The CDR3 protein is CATSDRGPTYNEQFF. The DNA of the CDR3 is TGTGCCACCAGTGATAGGGGCCCCACCTACAATGAGCAGTTCTTC. The V and J genes are TRBV24-1 and TRBJ2-1; D might be TRBD1 (5 bases). The CDR3 extends over 15 amino acids. Trimming stripped 3 bases from V and 2 bases from J, with 10 bases between. Germline V gene lookup returns CDR1 KGHDR and CDR2 SFDVKD.

This rearrangement joins TRBV24-1 to TRBJ2-6, with D perhaps TRBD1 (6 bases). This CDR3 spans 20 amino acids. V was clipped by 11 bases and J by 5 bases, with 33 bases between them. Germline loops: CDR1 KGHDR, CDR2 SFDVKD. The CDR3 DNA reads TGTGCCAGGGGGCGATCCCGGGACAAGGATTCCCAGCACTGGGCCAACGTCCTGACTTTC. It specifies CARGRSRDKDSQHWANVLTF.

The chain employs TRBV6-2 or TRBV6-3 and TRBJ1-3, with TRBD1 as a possible D gene (6 bases). The CDR3 extends over 15 amino acids. Germline CDR1 and CDR2: MNHEY and SVGEGT. Trimming took off 5 bases at V and 0 bases at J, with 11 bases between the two ends. This CDR3 is CASSTRGHSGNTIYF. Written as DNA, the CDR3 is TGTGCCAGCAGTACCAGGGGACACTCTGGAAACACCATATATTTT.

This sequence joins TRBV7-8 and TRBJ2-7, with D unclear. Between the trimmed V and J ends, which lost 1 base and 4 bases, there was a span of 8 bases. This CDR3 has 13 residues. Germline V CDR1 and CDR2: SGHVS, FQNEAQ. The CDR3 is CASSLGSDYEQYV. The CDR3 DNA follows: TGTGCCAGCAGCTTAGGATCGGATTACGAGCAGTACGTC.

The chain uses TRBV5-4 and TRBJ2-2, with a weak D call TRBD2 (6 bases). The CDR3 has 15 amino acids. The germline gives CDR1 SGHNT, CDR2 YYREEE (reference sequence). Deletions cut 3 bases from V and 2 bases from J, with 11 bases between. The CDR3 sequence is CASSWDSINTGELFF. The CDR3, as DNA: TGTGCCAGCAGCTGGGACTCAATTAACACCGGGGAGCTGTTTTTT.

A few counts support this clone. The CDR3, as DNA: TGTGCCACCAGTGACGCGGGGACTGAAGCTTTCTTT. This translates into CATSDAGTEAFF. V usage is TRBV24-1 and J usage is TRBJ1-1; D unresolved. The ends were cut back, 4 bases at V and 5 bases at J, with 7 bases in the middle. The CDR3 runs 12 residues. Germline CDR1 KGHDR, CDR2 SFDVKD.

The chain has TRBV6-5 and TRBJ1-1; D not resolved. Germline CDR1 and CDR2: MNHEY and SVGAGI. CDR3 size: 14 residues. The germline V and J ends were trimmed by 6 bases and 0 bases, with 11 bases remaining between them. As DNA, the CDR3 is TGTGCCAGCAGAAGACCGACGGTGAACACTGAAGCTTTCTTT. As protein: CASRRPTVNTEAFF.

DNA of the CDR3: TGTGCCAGCTCAAGATCCCAAACTAGCACAGATACGCAGTATTTT. It is translated as CASSRSQTSTDTQYF. The chain joins TRBV18 to TRBJ2-3; D remains unclear. V lost 5 bases and J lost 0, with 12 bases in between. Germline CDR1 KGHSH, CDR2 LQKENI. The CDR3 spans 15 residues.

Only a few counts were recorded for this clone. The genes are TRBV5-1 and TRBJ2-1, with D unresolved. Deletions cut 0 bases from V and 3 bases from J, with 13 bases between. CDR3 length equals 16 residues. Germline V lookup: CDR1 SGHRS, CDR2 YFSETQ. The CDR3 coding sequence is TGCGCCAGCAGCTTGGCCTCACTACCTTACTACAATGAGCAGTTCTTC. Its translation is CASSLASLPYYNEQFF.

This chain's CDR3 is CASSPQDPALYNEQFF. As DNA, the CDR3 is TGTGCCAGCTCACCTCAGGACCCGGCACTTTACAATGAGCAGTTCTTC. V usage is TRBV18 and J usage is TRBJ2-1; D is uncertain. Deletions cut 3 bases from V and 4 bases from J, with 16 bases between. Germline-derived CDR1 and CDR2 are KGHSH and LQKENI. The CDR3 covers 16 residues.

The chain combines TRBV14 with TRBJ2-7, with D perhaps TRBD2 (6 bases). There are 17 residues in the CDR3. Looked up from germline, CDR1 is SGHDN and CDR2 is FVKESK. The germline V and J ends were trimmed by 0 bases and 4 bases, with 19 bases remaining between them. The CDR3 sequence: CASSQDRRGKVGYEQYF. In DNA form, the CDR3 reads TGTGCCAGCAGCCAAGATAGGCGCGGGAAAGTAGGGTACGAGCAGTACTTC.

This chain uses TRBV2 with TRBJ1-2; D is perhaps TRBD1 (6 bases). This CDR3 comprises 10 residues. CDR1 SNHLY and CDR2 FYNNEI come from the germline V gene. Trimming took 6 bases from V and 8 from J, leaving 7 bases between them. CDR3: CASRGGGYTF. CDR3 coding DNA: TGTGCCAGCAGAGGGGGAGGCTACACCTTC.